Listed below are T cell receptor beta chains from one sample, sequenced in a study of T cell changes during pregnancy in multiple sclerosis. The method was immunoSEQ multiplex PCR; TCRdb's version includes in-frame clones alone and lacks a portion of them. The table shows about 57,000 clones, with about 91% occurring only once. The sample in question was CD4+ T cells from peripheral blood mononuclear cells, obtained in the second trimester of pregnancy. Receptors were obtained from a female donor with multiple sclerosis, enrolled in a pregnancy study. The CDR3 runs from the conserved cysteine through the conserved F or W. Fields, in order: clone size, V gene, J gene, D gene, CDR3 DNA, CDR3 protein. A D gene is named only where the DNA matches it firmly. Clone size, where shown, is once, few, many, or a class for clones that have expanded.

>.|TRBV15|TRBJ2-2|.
TGTGCCACCAGCGCCGAGTTCGCGAACACCGGGGAGCTGTTTTTT
CATSAEFANTGELFF
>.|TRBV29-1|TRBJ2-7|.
TGCAGCGTAGGACAGCCTTCCTACGAGCAGTACTTC
CSVGQPSYEQYF
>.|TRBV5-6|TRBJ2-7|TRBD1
TGTGCCAGCAGCTTGTATGGGACAGGCTATAAGCAGTACTTC
CASSLYGTGYKQYF
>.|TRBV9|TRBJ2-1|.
TGTGCCAGCAGCGTAGGTGTCAGGGAATTTGAGCAGTTCTTC
CASSVGVREFEQFF
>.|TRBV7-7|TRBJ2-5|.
TGTGCCAGCAGCTTAGACAGGGGGGGAGAGACCCAGTACTTC
CASSLDRGGETQYF
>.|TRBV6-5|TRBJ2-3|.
TGTGCCAGCAGACTTGCGGATGGCACAGATACGCAGTATTTT
CASRLADGTDTQYF
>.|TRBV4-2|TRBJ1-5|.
TGTGCCAGCAGCCAAGAAATCATTGGGCAGGGGTTGGTTCAGCCCCAGCATTTT
CASSQEIIGQGLVQPQHF
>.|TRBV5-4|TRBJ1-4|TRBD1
TGTGCCAGCAGCTTGGACAGGGGGCACGGTAATGAAAAACTGTTTTTT
CASSLDRGHGNEKLFF
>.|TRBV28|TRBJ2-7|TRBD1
TGTGCCAGCAGTTTGGGTGGGACAGGGGGCTTTGAGCAGTACTTC
CASSLGGTGGFEQYF
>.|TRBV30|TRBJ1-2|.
TGTGCCTGGACAGGGATATCAAACTATGGCTACACCTTC
CAWTGISNYGYTF
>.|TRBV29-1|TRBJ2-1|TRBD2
TGCAGCGTGGGCATAGCGGGCACTACGAACAATGAGCAGTTCTTC
CSVGIAGTTNNEQFF
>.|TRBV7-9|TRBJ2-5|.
TGTGCCAGCAGCTTAGTAGTCGGGACAATGGGAGAGACCCAGTACTTC
CASSLVVGTMGETQYF
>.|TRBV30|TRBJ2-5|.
TGTGCCTGGAACGGGCAAGAGACCCAGTACTTC
CAWNGQETQYF
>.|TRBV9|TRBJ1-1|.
TGTGCCAGCAGCGCCCTAACTGGGGGGGCTTTCTTT
CASSALTGGAFF
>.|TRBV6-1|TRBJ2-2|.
TGTGCCAGCAGTCCTGGGCGGAACACCGGGGAGCTGTTTTTT
CASSPGRNTGELFF
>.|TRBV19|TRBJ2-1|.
TGTGCCAGTAGTAGGAGCTCCTACAATGAGCAGTTCTTC
CASSRSSYNEQFF
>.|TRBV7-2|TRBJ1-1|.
TGTGCCAGCAGCCTGCTAATTCCGGGTTTCCTCATGAACACTGAAGCTTTCTTT
CASSLLIPGFLMNTEAFF
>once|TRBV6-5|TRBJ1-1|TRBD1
TGTGCCAGCGGAGGGGGCCGAGACACTGAAGCTTTCTTT
CASGGGRDTEAFF
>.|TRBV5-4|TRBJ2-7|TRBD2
TGTGCCAGCAGCCCAAAAGGGCTAGCGGGACCCCACGAGCAGTACTTC
CASSPKGLAGPHEQYF
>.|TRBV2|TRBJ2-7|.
TGTGCCAGCACCGTGCTAGGCTACGAGCAGTACTTC
CASTVLGYEQYF
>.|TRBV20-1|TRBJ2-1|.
TGCAGTGCTAGGAGGGGGAGGCAGTTCTTC
CSARRGRQFF
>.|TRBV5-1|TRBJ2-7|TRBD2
TGCGCCAGCAGCTTGAGCGGGAGGTCTCGGGAGCAGTACTTC
CASSLSGRSREQYF
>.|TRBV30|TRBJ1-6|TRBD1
TGTGCCTGGACAGGACAGGCAAATTCACCCCTCCACTTT
CAWTGQANSPLHF